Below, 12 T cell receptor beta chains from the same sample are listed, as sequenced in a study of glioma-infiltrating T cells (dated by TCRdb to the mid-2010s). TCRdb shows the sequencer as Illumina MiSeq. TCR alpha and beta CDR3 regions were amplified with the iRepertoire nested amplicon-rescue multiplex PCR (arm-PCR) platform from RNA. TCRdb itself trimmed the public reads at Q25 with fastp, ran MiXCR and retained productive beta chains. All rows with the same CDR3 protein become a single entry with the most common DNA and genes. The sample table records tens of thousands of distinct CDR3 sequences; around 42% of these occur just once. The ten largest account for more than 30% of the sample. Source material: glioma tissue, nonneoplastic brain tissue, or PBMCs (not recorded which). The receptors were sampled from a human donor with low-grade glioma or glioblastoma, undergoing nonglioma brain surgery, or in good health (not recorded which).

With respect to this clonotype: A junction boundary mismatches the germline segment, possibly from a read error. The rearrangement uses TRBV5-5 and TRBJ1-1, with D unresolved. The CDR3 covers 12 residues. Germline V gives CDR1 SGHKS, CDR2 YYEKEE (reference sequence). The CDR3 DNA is TGTGCCAGCAGCCCAGAGGTGCCTGAAGATTTCTTT. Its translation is CASSPEVPEDFF.

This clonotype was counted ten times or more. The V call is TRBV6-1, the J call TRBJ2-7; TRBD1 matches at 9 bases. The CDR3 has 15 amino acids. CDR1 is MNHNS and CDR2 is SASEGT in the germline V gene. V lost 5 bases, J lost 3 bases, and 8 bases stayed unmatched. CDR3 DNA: TGTGCCAGCAGTCGTGGACAGGGGTGGAACTACGAGCAGTACTTC. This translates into CASSRGQGWNYEQYF.

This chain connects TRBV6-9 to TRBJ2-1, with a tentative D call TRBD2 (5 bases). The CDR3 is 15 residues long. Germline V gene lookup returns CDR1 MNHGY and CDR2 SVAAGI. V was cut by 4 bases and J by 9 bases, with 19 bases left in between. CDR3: CASSSPVNVLAEQFF. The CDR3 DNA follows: TGTGCCAGCAGTTCCCCCGTAAACGTCCTAGCTGAGCAGTTCTTC.

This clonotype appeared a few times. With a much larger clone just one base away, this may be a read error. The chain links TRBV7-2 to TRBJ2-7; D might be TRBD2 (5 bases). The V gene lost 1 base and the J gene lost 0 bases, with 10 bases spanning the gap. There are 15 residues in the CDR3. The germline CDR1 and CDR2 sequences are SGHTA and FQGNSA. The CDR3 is CASSLGRPRSYEQYF. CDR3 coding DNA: TGTGCCAGCAGCTTAGGGAGGCCTCGCTCCTACGAGCAGTACTTC.

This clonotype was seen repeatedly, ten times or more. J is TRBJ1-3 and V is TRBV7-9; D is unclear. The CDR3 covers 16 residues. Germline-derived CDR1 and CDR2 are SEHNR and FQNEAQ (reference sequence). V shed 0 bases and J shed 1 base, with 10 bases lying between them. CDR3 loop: CASSLAAAGSGNTIYF. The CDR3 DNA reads TGTGCCAGCAGCTTAGCGGCAGCGGGGTCTGGAAACACCATATATTTT.

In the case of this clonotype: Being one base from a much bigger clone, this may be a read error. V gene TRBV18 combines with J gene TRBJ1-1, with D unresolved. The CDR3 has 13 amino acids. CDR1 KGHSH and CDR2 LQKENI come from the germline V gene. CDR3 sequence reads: CANSPNQNTEAFF. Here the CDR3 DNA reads TGTGCCAACTCACCGAACCAGAACACTGAAGCTTTCTTT.

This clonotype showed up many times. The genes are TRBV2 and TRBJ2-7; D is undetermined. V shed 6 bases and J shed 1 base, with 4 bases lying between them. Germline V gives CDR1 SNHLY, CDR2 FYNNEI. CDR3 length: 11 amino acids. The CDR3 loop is CASSPSYEQYF. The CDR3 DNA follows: TGTGCCAGCAGCCCTTCCTACGAGCAGTACTTC. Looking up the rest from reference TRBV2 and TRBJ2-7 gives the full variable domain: EPEVTQTPSHQVTQMGQEVILRCVPISNHLYFYWYRQILGQKVEFLVSFYNNEISEKSEIFDDQFSVERPDGSNFTLKIRSTKLEDSAMYFCASSPSYEQYFGPGTRLTVT.

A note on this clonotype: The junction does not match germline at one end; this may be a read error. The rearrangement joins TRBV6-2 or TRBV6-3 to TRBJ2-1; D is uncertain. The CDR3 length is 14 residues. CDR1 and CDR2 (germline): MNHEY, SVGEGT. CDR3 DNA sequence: TGTGCCAGCAGTCGCGCTCTTGGGCTCAATGAGCAGTCCTTC. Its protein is CASSRALGLNEQSF.

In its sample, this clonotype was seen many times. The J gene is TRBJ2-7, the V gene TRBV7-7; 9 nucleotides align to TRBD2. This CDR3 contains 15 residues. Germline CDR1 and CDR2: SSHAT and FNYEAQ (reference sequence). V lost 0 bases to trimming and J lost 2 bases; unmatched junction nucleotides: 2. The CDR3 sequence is CASSLAAGGPYEQYF. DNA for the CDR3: TGTGCCAGCAGCTTAGCAGCGGGAGGACCCTACGAGCAGTACTTC.

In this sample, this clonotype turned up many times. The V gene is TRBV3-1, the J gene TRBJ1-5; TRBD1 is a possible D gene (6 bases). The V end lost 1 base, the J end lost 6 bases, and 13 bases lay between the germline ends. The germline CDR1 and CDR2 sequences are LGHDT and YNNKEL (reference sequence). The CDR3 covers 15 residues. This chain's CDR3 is CASSQGGRGTQPQHF. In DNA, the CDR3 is TGTGCCAGCAGCCAAGGCGGCAGGGGAACTCAGCCCCAGCATTTT.

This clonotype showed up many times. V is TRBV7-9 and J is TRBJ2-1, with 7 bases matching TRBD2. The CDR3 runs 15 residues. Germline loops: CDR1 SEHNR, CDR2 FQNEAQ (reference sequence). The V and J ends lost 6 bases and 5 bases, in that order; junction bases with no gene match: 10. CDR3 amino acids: CASRLLATPDNEQFF. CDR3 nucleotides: TGTGCCAGCAGGTTACTAGCGACCCCCGACAATGAGCAGTTCTTC.

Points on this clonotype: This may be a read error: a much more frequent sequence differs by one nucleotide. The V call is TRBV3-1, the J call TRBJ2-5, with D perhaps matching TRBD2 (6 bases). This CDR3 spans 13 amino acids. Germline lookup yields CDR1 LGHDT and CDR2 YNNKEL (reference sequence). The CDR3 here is CASSQGGEETQCF. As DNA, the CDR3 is TGTGCCAGCAGCCAAGGGGGGGAAGAGACCCAGTGCTTC.